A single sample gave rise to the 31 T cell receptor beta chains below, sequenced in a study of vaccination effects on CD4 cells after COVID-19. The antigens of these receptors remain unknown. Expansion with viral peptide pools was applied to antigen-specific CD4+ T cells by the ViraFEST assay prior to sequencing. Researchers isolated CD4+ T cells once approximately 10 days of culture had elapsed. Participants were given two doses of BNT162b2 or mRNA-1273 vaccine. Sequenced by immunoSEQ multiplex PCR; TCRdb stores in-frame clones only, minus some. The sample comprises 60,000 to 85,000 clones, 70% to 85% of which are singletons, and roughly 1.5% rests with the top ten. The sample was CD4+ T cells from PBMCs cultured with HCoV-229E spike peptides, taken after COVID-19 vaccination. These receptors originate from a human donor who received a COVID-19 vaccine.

The CDR3 coding sequence is TGTGCCAGCAGTGAGGGGACCTATGGCTACACCTTC. Protein sequence: CASSEGTYGYTF. V is TRBV2 and J is TRBJ1-2; maybe TRBD1 (5 bases). CDR1 and CDR2 (germline): SNHLY, FYNNEI. V lost 3 bases to trimming and J lost 4 bases, with 6 bases between them. CDR3 length: 12 residues. The full variable domain, completed using reference TRBV2 and TRBJ1-2, is EPEVTQTPSHQVTQMGQEVILRCVPISNHLYFYWYRQILGQKVEFLVSFYNNEISEKSEIFDDQFSVERPDGSNFTLKIRSTKLEDSAMYFCASSEGTYGYTFGSGTRLTVV.

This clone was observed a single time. For the CDR3, the DNA is TGCACGTGTGGGGACGGGTCAGATACGCAGTATTTT. Translation gives CTCGDGSDTQYF. The gene calls are TRBV29-1 and TRBJ2-3; D may match TRBD1 or TRBD2 (5 bases each). The germline gives CDR1 SQVTM, CDR2 ANQGSEA. The CDR3 has 12 residues.

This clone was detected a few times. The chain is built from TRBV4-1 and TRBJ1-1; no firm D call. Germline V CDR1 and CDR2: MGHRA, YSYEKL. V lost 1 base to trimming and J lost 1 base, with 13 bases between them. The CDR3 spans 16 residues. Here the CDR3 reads CASSQGPGRQNTEAFF. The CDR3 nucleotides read TGCGCCAGCAGCCAAGGACCGGGCAGGCAGAACACTGAAGCTTTCTTT.

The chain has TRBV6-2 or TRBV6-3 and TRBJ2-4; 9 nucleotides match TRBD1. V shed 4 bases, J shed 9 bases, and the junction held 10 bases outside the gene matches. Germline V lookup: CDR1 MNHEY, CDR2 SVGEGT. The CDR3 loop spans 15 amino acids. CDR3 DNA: TGTGCCAGCAGTTTTGGACAGGGGTGGTTTGCCATTCAGTACTTC. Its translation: CASSFGQGWFAIQYF.

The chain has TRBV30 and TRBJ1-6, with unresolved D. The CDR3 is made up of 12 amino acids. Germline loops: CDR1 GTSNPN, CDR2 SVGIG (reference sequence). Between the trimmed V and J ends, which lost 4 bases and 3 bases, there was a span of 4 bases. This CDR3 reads CAWTSYNSPLHF. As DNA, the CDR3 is TGTGCCTGGACAAGCTATAATTCACCCCTCCACTTT.

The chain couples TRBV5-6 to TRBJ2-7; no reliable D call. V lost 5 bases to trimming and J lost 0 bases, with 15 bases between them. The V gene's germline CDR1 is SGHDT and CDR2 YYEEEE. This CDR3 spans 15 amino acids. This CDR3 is CASRFYDVSSYEQYV. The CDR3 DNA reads TGTGCCAGCAGATTTTATGACGTCAGCTCCTACGAGCAGTACGTC.

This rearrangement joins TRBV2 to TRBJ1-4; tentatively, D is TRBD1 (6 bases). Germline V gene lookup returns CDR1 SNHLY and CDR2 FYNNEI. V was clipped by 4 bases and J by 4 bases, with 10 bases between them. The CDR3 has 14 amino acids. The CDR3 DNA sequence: TGTGCCAGCAGTGTGGGGGGCGTTAATGAAAAACTGTTTTTT. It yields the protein CASSVGGVNEKLFF.

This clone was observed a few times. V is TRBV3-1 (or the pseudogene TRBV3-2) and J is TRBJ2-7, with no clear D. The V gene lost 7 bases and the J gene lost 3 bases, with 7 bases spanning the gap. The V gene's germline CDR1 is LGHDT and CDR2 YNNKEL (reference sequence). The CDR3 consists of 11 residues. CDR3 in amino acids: CASIRVYEQYV. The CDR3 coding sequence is TGTGCCAGCATCAGAGTCTACGAGCAGTACGTC.

CDR3 bases: TGTGCCAGCAGCGTCCGGGGCGGCGAGCAGTACGTC. Translating gives CASSVRGGEQYV. V is TRBV7-8 and J is TRBJ2-7, with D tentatively TRBD1 or TRBD2 (5 bases each). CDR3 length: 12 residues. From germline, CDR1 is SGHVS and CDR2 FQNEAQ. The V gene lost 5 bases and the J gene lost 6 bases, with 11 bases spanning the gap.

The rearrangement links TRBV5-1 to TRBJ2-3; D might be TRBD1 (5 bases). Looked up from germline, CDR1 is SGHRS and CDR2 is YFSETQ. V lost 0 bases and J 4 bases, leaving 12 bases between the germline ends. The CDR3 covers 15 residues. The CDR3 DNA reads TGCGCCAGCAGCTTGGAGCCAGGGTTTCCAGATACGCAGTATTTT. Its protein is CASSLEPGFPDTQYF.

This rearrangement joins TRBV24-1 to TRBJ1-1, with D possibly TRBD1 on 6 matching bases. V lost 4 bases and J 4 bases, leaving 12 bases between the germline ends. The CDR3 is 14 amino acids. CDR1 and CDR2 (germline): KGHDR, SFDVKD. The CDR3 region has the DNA TGTGCCACCAGTGAAGCTACAGGGTCCACTGAAGCTTTCTTT. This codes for CATSEATGSTEAFF.

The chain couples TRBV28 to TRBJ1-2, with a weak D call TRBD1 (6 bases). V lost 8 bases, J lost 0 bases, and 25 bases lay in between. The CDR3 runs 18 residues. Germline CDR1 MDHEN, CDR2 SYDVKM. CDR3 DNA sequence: TGTGCCAGCTTGGCGAGGGGCCTAAACAGGGCGACTAACTATGGCTACACCTTC. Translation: CASLARGLNRATNYGYTF.

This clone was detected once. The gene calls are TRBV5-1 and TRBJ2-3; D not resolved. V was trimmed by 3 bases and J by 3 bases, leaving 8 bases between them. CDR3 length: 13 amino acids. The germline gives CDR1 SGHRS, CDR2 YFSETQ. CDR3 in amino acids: CASSSIPTDTQYF. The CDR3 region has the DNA TGCGCCAGCAGCTCCATCCCGACAGATACGCAGTATTTT.

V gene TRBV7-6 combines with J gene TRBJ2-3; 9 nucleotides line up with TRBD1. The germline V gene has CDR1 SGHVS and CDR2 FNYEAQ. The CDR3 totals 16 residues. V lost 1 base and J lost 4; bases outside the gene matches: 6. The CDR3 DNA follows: TGTGCCAGCAGCTTAGGCGGGAGACAGGGGGCAGATACGCAGTATTTT. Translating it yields CASSLGGRQGADTQYF.

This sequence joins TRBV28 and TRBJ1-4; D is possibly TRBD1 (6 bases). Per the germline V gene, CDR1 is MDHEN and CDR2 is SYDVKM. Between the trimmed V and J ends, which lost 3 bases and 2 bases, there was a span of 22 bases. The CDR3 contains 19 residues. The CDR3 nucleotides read TGTGCCAGCAGTTTTTCCCCCGGGGGCGCCCCGGAGACTAATGAAAAACTGTTTTTT. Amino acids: CASSFSPGGAPETNEKLFF. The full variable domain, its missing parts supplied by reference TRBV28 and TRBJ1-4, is DVKVTQSSRYLVKRTGEKVFLECVQDMDHENMFWYRQDPGLGLRLIYFSYDVKMKEKGDIPEGYSVSREKKERFSLILESASTNQTSMYLCASSFSPGGAPETNEKLFFGSGTQLSVL.

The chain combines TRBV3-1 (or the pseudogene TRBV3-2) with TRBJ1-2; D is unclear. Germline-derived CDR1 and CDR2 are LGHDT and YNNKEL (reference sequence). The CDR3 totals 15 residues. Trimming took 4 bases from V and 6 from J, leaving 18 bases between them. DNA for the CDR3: TGTGCCAGCAGCCCAAGAAGGAAATTGACCGATGGCTACACCTTC. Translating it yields CASSPRRKLTDGYTF.

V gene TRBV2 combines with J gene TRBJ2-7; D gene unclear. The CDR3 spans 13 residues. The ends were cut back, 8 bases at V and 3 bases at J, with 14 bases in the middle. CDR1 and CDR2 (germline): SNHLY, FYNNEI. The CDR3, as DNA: TGTGCCAGCGGGGAAACAGCGAGCTACGAGCAGTACGTC. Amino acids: CASGETASYEQYV.

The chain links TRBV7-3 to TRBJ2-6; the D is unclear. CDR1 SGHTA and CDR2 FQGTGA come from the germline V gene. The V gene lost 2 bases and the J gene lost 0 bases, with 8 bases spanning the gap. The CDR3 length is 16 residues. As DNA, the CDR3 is TGTGCCAGCAGCTTAGTCGGCTACTCTGGGGCCAACGTCCTGACTTTC. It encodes CASSLVGYSGANVLTF.

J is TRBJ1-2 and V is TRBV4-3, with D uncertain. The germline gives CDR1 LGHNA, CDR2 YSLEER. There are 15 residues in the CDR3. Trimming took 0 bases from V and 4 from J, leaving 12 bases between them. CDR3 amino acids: CASSQDRSGSYGYTF. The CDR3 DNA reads TGCGCCAGCAGCCAAGATAGGTCAGGAAGCTATGGCTACACCTTC.

The CDR3 DNA sequence: TGTGCCAGTAGTCCCCCCGGCCAGGGGGAAGTAAAACTGTTTTTT. Translating gives CASSPPGQGEVKLFF. The chain joins TRBV19 to TRBJ1-4; 7 bases line up with TRBD1. Germline CDR1 reads LNHDA; CDR2 reads SQIVND (reference sequence). The ends lost 5 bases at V and 10 bases at J; junction bases unmatched: 13. CDR3 length: 15 residues.

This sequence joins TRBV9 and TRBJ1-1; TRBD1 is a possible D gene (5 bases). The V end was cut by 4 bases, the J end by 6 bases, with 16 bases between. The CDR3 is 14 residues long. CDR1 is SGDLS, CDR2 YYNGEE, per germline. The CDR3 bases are TGTGCCAGCAGCCCGGACAACTTGGGGGCTGAAGCTTTCTTT. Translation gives CASSPDNLGAEAFF. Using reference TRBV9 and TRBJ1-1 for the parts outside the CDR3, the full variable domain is DSGVTQTPKHLITATGQRVTLRCSPRSGDLSVYWYQQSLDQGLQFLIQYYNGEERAKGNILERFSAQQFPDLHSELNLSSLELGDSALYFCASSPDNLGAEAFFGQGTRLTVV.

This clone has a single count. The CDR3 region is CASSLAVRQINSPLHF. CDR3 DNA: TGTGCCAGCAGCTTAGCGGTGCGGCAGATTAATTCACCCCTCCACTTT. This chain links TRBV7-8 with TRBJ1-6, with D uncertain. Trimming shortened V by 0 bases and J by 6 bases, and 12 bases separated the two germline ends. The germline V gene has CDR1 SGHVS and CDR2 FQNEAQ. The CDR3 is made up of 16 amino acids.

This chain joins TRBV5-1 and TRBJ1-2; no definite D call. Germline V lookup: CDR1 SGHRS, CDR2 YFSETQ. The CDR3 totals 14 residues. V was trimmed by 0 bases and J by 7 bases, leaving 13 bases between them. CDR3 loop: CASSLEILSSGYTF. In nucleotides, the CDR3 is TGCGCCAGCAGCTTGGAGATTCTATCAAGTGGCTACACCTTC.

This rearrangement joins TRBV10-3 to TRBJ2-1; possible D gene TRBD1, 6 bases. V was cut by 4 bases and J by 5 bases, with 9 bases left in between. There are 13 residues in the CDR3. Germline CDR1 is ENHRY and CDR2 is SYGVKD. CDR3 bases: TGTGCCATCAGTGGTACAGGGAACAATGAGCAGTTCTTC. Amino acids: CAISGTGNNEQFF.

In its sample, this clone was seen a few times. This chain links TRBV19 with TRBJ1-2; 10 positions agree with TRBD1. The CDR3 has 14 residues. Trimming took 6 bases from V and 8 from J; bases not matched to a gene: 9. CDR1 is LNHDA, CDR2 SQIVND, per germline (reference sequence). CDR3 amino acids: CASRRQGAGEGYTF. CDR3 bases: TGTGCCAGTAGGAGACAGGGGGCCGGGGAGGGCTACACCTTC.

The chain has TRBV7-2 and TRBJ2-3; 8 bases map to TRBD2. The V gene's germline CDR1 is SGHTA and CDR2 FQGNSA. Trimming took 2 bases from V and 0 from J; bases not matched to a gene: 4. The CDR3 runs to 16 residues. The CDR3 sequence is CASSLWRGVSTDTQYF. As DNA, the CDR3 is TGTGCCAGCAGCTTATGGCGGGGGGTGAGCACAGATACGCAGTATTTT.

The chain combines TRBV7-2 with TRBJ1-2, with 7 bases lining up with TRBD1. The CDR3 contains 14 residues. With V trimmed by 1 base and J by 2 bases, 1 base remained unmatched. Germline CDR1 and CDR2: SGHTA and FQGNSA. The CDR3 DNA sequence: TGTGCCAGCAGCTTAGAGACAGGGAACTATGGCTACACCTTC. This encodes CASSLETGNYGYTF.

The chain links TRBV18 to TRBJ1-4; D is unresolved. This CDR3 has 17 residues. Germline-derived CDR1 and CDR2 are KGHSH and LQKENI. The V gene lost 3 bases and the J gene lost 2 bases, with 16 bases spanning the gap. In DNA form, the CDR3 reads TGTGCCAGCTCACCTTCGTCATCGGGCAGGACTAATGAAAAACTGTTTTTT. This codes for CASSPSSSGRTNEKLFF.

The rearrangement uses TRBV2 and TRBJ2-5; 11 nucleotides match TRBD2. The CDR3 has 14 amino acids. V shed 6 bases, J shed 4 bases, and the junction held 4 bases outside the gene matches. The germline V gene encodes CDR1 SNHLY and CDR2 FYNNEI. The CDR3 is CASRLAGGPETQYF. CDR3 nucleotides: TGTGCCAGCAGATTAGCGGGGGGGCCAGAGACCCAGTACTTC.

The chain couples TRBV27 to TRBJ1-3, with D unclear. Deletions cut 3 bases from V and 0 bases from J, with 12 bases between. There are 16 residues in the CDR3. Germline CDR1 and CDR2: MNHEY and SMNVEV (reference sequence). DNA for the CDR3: TGTGCCAGCAGTTTTTCCGGGCCCTTCTCTGGAAACACCATATATTTT. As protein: CASSFSGPFSGNTIYF.

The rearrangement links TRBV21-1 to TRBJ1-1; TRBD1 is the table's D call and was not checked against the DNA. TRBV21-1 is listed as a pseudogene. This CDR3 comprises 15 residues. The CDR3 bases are TGTGCCAGCAGCAAAAAGACAGGAGGATGTACTGAAGCTTTCTTT. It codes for CASSKKTGGCTEAFF.